What follows is one T cell receptor (beta chain) and its context. Its antigen is not identified. Distinct nucleotide sequences in the sample also encode this CDR3. The data were obtained in a study of long-term antiretroviral therapy in people with HIV. Study results and caveats: Repertoires from HIV showed CDR3 length ranges narrower than those of controls.

This CDR3 has 15 residues. With 5 bases removed from V and 2 bases from J, the gap between germline ends came to 15 bases. Germline lookup yields CDR1 MNHEY and CDR2 SMNVEV (reference sequence). With survey level as its setting, the immunoSEQ assay was v3.0. Sequenced by immunoSEQ multiplex PCR; TCRdb stores in-frame clones only, minus some. The repertoire holds tens of thousands of clones, with roughly 87% as singletons. The input for sequencing was unsorted PBMCs, taken 1.1 years before starting antiretroviral therapy. The chain uses TRBV27 and TRBJ1-2, with TRBD1 as a possible D gene (6 bases). This clonotype originated in a woman in her thirties with HIV. The CDR3 nucleotides read TGTGCCAGCAGTCCCACCCAAACAGGGAACTATGGCTACACCTTC. Residues: CASSPTQTGNYGYTF.